Below are 8 T cell receptor beta chains sequenced from a single sample in a study of CD8+CD57+ T cells in acquired aplastic anemia. Investigators profiled TCR beta VDJ and CDR3 from genomic DNA template. TCRdb independently ran MiXCR on the reads; one entry per CDR3 protein. The sample records hundreds of thousands of distinct CDR3 sequences, approximately 32% being singletons. Whoever was chosen for sequencing had shown CD8+CD57+ cell expansion by flow cytometry. Specimen: sorted CD4+, CD8+, or CD8+CD57+ T cells (not recorded which) from PBMCs. These receptors all stem from a human donor with aplastic anemia.

This clonotype showed up many times. The chain uses TRBV7-3 and TRBJ1-6; D perhaps matches TRBD1 (5 bases). CDR1 is SGHTA, CDR2 FQGTGA, per germline. Trimming cost V 0 bases and J 8 bases, with 11 bases left between them. This CDR3 is 15 amino acids long. CDR3 bases: TGTGCCAGCAGCTTAACGTGGCAGGGTGATTCACCCCTCCACTTT. The encoded protein is CASSLTWQGDSPLHF.

In its sample, this clonotype was seen a few times. Being one base from a much bigger clone, this may be a read error. The V gene is TRBV7-9, the J gene TRBJ1-6; D is ambiguous. Looked up from germline, CDR1 is SEHNR and CDR2 is FQNEAQ (reference sequence). The CDR3 runs 14 residues. CDR3 DNA sequence: TGTGCCAGCAGCTTAGGGACGTATAATCCACCCCTCCACTTT. Translating it yields CASSLGTYNPPLHF.

The chain combines TRBV20-1 with TRBJ1-1; 8 bases are shared with TRBD1. V trimming: 5 bases; J trimming: 5 bases; junction bases outside the gene matches: 13. CDR1 is DFQATT, CDR2 SNEGSKA, per germline (reference sequence). The length of the CDR3 is 15 residues. This CDR3 reads CSAGGQGAMETEAFF. In DNA, the CDR3 is TGCAGTGCTGGAGGGCAGGGGGCAATGGAGACTGAAGCTTTCTTT.

The rearrangement uses TRBV2 and TRBJ1-2; a possible D gene is TRBD1 (5 bases). This CDR3 region has 12 residues. Per germline, CDR1 SNHLY and CDR2 FYNNEI. V lost 4 bases, J lost 7 bases, and 10 bases lay in between. CDR3 nucleotide sequence: TGTGCCAGCAGTGCACAGGCCTTTGGCTACACCTTC. This codes for CASSAQAFGYTF.

This clonotype occurred a few times. For the CDR3, the DNA is TGTGCCTGGAGTGTTCTTCACCCGAACACCGGGGAGCTGTTTTTT. This sequence encodes CAWSVLHPNTGELFF. This sequence joins TRBV30 and TRBJ2-2; D is undetermined. V was trimmed by 0 bases and J by 0 bases, leaving 8 bases between them. Germline assignment: CDR1 GTSNPN and CDR2 SVGIG (reference sequence). The length of the CDR3 is 15 residues. The full variable domain, rest sourced from reference TRBV30 and TRBJ2-2, is SQTIHQWPATLVQPVGSPLSLECTVEGTSNPNLYWYRQAAGRGLQLLFYSVGIGQISSEVPQNLSASRPQDRQFILSSKKLLLSDSGFYLCAWSVLHPNTGELFFGEGSRLTVL.

This clonotype was recorded many times. The CDR3 region is CASSIRDRGGIRDTEAFF. CDR3 nucleotides: TGTGCCAGTAGTATTCGGGACAGAGGGGGCATAAGGGACACTGAAGCTTTCTTT. This chain links TRBV19 with TRBJ1-1, with 7 bases identical to TRBD1. This CDR3 has 18 amino acids. Germline CDR1 and CDR2: LNHDA and SQIVND (reference sequence). Trimming cost V 3 bases and J 3 bases; bases outside gene matches: 16.

This clonotype has at least ten counts. The chain uses TRBV5-1 and TRBJ2-7; D not certain. Trimming stripped 0 bases from V and 6 bases from J, with 10 bases between. Germline CDR1 SGHRS, CDR2 YFSETQ. This CDR3 is built from 13 residues. CDR3 bases: TGCGCCAGCAGCTTGGTGTCGGTTGGCGAGCAGTACTTC. This encodes CASSLVSVGEQYF.

About this clonotype itself: Mismatch with germline at one junction end may stem from a read error. V gene TRBV5-6 combines with J gene TRBJ2-7, with D perhaps matching TRBD1 (6 bases). The CDR3 length is 14 residues. Germline assignment: CDR1 SGHDT and CDR2 YYEEEE. The CDR3 region has the DNA TGTGCCAGCGGCTTGGCTGGGGGCATCCACGAGCAGTACTTC. Residues: CASGLAGGIHEQYF.